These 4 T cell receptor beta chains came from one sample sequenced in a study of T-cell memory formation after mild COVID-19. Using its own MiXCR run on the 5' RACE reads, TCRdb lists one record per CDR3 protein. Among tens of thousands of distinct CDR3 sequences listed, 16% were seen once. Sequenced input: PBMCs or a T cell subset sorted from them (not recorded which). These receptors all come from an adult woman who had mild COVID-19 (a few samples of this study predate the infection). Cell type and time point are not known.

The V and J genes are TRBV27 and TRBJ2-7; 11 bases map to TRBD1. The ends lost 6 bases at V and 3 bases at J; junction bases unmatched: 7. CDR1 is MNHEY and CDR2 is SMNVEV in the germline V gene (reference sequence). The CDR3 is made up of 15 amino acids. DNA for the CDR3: TGTGCCAGCAGAGACGGGACAGGGGGTTTCTACGAGCAGTACTTC. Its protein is CASRDGTGGFYEQYF.

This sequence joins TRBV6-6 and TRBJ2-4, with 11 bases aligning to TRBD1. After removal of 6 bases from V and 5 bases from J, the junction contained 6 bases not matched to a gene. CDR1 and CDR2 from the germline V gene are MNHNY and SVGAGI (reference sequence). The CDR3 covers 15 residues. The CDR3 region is CASSADRGLENIQYF. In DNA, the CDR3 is TGTGCCAGCAGCGCGGACAGGGGGCTGGAAAACATTCAGTACTTC.

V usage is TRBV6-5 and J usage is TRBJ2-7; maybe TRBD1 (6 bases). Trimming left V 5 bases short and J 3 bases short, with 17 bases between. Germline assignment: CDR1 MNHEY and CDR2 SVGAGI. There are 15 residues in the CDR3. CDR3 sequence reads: CASSTGRQGSYEQYF. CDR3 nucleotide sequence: TGTGCCAGCAGTACAGGGCGTCAGGGAAGCTACGAGCAGTACTTC.

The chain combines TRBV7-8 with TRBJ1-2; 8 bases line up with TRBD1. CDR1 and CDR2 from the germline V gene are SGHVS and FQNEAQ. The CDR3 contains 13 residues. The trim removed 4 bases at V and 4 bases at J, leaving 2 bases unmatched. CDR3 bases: TGTGCCAGCAGCTGGACAGGGTCCTATGGCTACACCTTC. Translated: CASSWTGSYGYTF.